This is a list of T cell receptor beta chains from one sample in a study of blood T cell repertoires in COVID-19. Clones were read by immunoSEQ multiplex PCR, and TCRdb kept only the in-frame ones, dropping some. The table lists about 310,000 clones, around 89% of them singletons. Sequencing input: PBMCs or T cells enriched from blood (not recorded which). These receptor sequences come from a woman aged 18 to 35 with acute COVID-19. Each CDR3 is given with its conserved first and last residue. D genes are given only for firm matches. Size values are once, few and many counts, or a class for expanded clones, and some rows have none.

TRBJ2-1,TRBD2,TRBV5-1,-,CASSPTSGIMNEQFF
TRBJ1-1,TRBD1,TRBV28,-,CASSLPDRGNTEAFF
TRBJ2-1,-,TRBV24-1,-,CATSDPGTASNEQFF
TRBJ1-2,TRBD1,TRBV6-1,-,CASSEYRGQGYGYTF
TRBJ1-1,-,TRBV24-1,-,CATSDVDSEAFF
TRBJ1-1,-,TRBV19,-,CASSIQGLNTEAFF
TRBJ1-2,TRBD1,TRBV10-3,few,CAISSLATGGNGYTF
TRBJ1-6,-,TRBV27,-,CASSLNRENSPLHF
TRBJ2-1,-,TRBV3-1/TRBV3-2,-,CASSQVSPHEQFF
TRBJ1-4,-,TRBV9,once,CASSVEGGGLNEKLFF
TRBJ2-1,-,TRBV28,-,CASSFWRADEQFF
TRBJ2-7,-,TRBV5-6,-,CASSLTGSSYEQYF
TRBJ2-5,TRBD2,TRBV6-4,few,CASSCSAGDGETQYF
TRBJ1-3,TRBD1,TRBV28,-,CAIAKGQGISDTIYF
TRBJ2-1,TRBD2,TRBV19,-,CASSSLAGGPYNEQFF
TRBJ2-1,TRBD2,TRBV5-4,-,CASSLYVGRGNEQFF
TRBJ1-5,-,TRBV27,-,CAPRGNQPQHF
TRBJ2-7,TRBD2,TRBV5-1,-,CASSLTSASYEQYF
TRBJ1-3,-,TRBV28,-,CASSMDSSLVSGNTIYF
TRBJ2-3,-,TRBV5-4,-,CASSLVHTPSTDTQYF
TRBJ2-1,-,TRBV5-1,-,CASSLDPGSSYNEQFF
TRBJ1-5,TRBD1,TRBV11-2,-,CASSQDRLQPQHF
TRBJ1-5,-,TRBV6-1,-,CASSEQGQGLNQPQHF
TRBJ2-1,-,TRBV2,few,CASSHLRDNEQFF
TRBJ2-2,-,TRBV19,few,CASSILRGSGTGELFF
TRBJ2-3,TRBD1,TRBV18,once,CASSSRTGGKDTQYF
TRBJ2-1,TRBD1,TRBV27,once,CASSEGGPYNEQFF
TRBJ2-1,TRBD2,TRBV3-1/TRBV3-2,-,CASSQGASGGYRDEQFF
TRBJ1-2,TRBD1,TRBV3-1/TRBV3-2,-,CASSQGGTGGGGYTF
TRBJ2-3,TRBD2,TRBV25-1,-,CASSELAGGPEAQYF
TRBJ1-1,-,TRBV6-5,-,CASKRWMNTEAFF
TRBJ1-2,-,TRBV30,-,CAWSVGGRGYTF
TRBJ2-5,TRBD1,TRBV3-1/TRBV3-2,-,CASSTDREYQETQYF
TRBJ2-3,-,TRBV29-1,-,CSVGPSTDTQYF
TRBJ1-1,-,TRBV3-1/TRBV3-2,-,CASSKGDRGNTEAFF
TRBJ1-5,TRBD1,TRBV28,-,CASYSFRTGDNQPQHF
TRBJ1-2,TRBD1,TRBV29-1,-,CSVEDGDRIPGYTF
TRBJ1-3,-,TRBV5-6,-,CASSFPRGGNTIYF
TRBJ2-7,-,TRBV5-1,once,CASSFGDYEQYF
TRBJ2-1,-,TRBV5-1,-,CASNYGTEQFF
TRBJ1-1,TRBD1,TRBV27,-,CASSNPGQGREAFF
TRBJ2-1,-,TRBV28,-,CASNSDGYNEQFF
TRBJ2-7,TRBD1,TRBV6-5,-,CASSYSPGQEPYEQYF
TRBJ1-6,-,TRBV5-1,-,CASSTGNWYSPLHF
TRBJ2-1,TRBD2,TRBV11-2,-,CASRPTLAGVAYNEQFF
TRBJ2-3,-,TRBV7-9,-,CASIGFFRGTTDTQYF
TRBJ2-2,TRBD2,TRBV2,-,CASRGSGRPEAGELFF
TRBJ1-1,-,TRBV27,-,CASSLGWSGFEAFF
TRBJ1-6,TRBD1,TRBV6-5,-,CASSYEGQGFSPLHF
TRBJ2-3,-,TRBV5-4,-,CASSPTGTDTQYF